Listed below are T cell receptor beta chains from one sample, sequenced in a study of T cell changes during pregnancy in multiple sclerosis. The protocol was immunoSEQ multiplex PCR, while the TCRdb copy is restricted to in-frame clones and leaves out a portion. The table includes tens of thousands of clones, roughly 90% detected once. The sample consisted of peripheral blood, taken in the second trimester of pregnancy. The receptor source for this set is a female donor with multiple sclerosis, enrolled in a pregnancy study. The CDR3 runs from the conserved cysteine through the conserved F or W. The order of the fields is J gene, V gene, CDR3 protein.

TRBJ1-1,TRBV27,CASSLSYGFLEAFF
TRBJ2-7,TRBV4-3,CASSQDFGTGQSYEQYF
TRBJ2-1,TRBV5-1,CASSPGGSEQFF
TRBJ2-1,TRBV7-3,CASSLGTSGNEQFF
TRBJ2-7,TRBV9,CASSVSSGGPRRNEQYF
TRBJ2-6,TRBV29-1,CSVEGTTGANVLTF
TRBJ2-1,TRBV19,CASSLTHEQFF
TRBJ2-1,TRBV11-3,CASSYPAGTSGGVGYNEQFF
TRBJ2-7,TRBV18,CASSPPYGSTEQYF
TRBJ2-5,TRBV9,CASSQIAGTRGETQYF
TRBJ1-2,TRBV5-1,CASSPDNMGGYTF
TRBJ2-3,TRBV6-4,CASSDRGLGTDTQYF
TRBJ2-3,TRBV19,CASSMGSGGANTQYF
TRBJ2-5,TRBV4-1,CASSNTGGGETQYF
TRBJ2-7,TRBV10-3,CAIRGSGVNYEQYF
TRBJ1-3,TRBV6-5,CASTRLDSGNTIYF
TRBJ2-5,TRBV6-1,CASSEWTSGGARETQYF
TRBJ2-7,TRBV28,CASSGAGTGVFDEQYF
TRBJ1-6,TRBV18,CASSPTGFYNSPLHF
TRBJ1-2,TRBV5-6,CASSLGQGILGGYTF
TRBJ2-3,TRBV7-2,CVSSLVGGADTQYF
TRBJ1-3,TRBV6-5,CASSYSQGASGNTIYF
TRBJ2-1,TRBV6-1,CASRRQGDPYNEQFF
TRBJ2-1,TRBV28,CASSSSESSYNEQFF
TRBJ1-3,TRBV5-4,CASSLAARGSGNTIYF